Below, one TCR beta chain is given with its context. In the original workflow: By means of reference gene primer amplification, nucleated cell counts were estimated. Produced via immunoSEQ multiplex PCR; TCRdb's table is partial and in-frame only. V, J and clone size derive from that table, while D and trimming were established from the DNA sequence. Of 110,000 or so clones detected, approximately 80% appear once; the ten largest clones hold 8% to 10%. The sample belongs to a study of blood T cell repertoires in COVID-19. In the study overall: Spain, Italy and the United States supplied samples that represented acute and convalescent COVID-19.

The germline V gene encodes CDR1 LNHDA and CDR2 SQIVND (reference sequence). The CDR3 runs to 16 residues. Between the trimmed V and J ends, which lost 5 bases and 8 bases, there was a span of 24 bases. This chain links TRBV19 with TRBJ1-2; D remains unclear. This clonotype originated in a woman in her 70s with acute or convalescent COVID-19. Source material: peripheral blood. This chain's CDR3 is CASSPSILPTTHGYTF. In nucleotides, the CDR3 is TGTGCCAGTAGTCCAAGCATACTTCCAACCACCCACGGCTACACCTTC.